This TCR beta chain was identified during a study of blood T cells in healthy people across ages. Overall study findings and caveats: Fewer expanded clones and more diversity marked long-lived versus aged donors.

Notes on this clonotype: Its target is unknown. Mismatch with germline at one junction end may stem from a read error.

Primed by a sample-barcoded 5' primer and a J-beta primer mix, a second PCR proceeded for roughly 6 to 12 cycles. A template-switch adaptor with 12 random nucleotides tagged each cDNA molecule. TCRdb reprocessed the 5' RACE reads via MiXCR and lists one record per CDR3 protein. The sample shows roughly 1.5 million distinct CDR3 sequences, roughly 43% of them seen only once. This CDR3 region has 14 residues. Germline-derived CDR1 and CDR2 are SQVTM and ANQGSEA. Isolation per sample recovered at least 7 million PBMCs. Sequenced sample: blood. The TCR comes from a woman in her late teens or twenties in good health. This rearrangement joins TRBV29-1 to TRBJ2-6; tentatively, D is TRBD1 (5 bases). The CDR3 sequence is CSVEDYSGANVLTF. For the CDR3, the DNA is TGCAGCGTTGAAGATTACTCTGGGGCAAACGTCCTGACTTTC.